This T cell receptor beta chain was sequenced for a study of blood T cell repertoires in COVID-19. Study overall: Specimens from acute and convalescent COVID-19 originated in the United States, Italy and Spain. PBMCs, B-cell-depleted T cells, or T cells were the source of the cDNA or gDNA that made up the material.

This clone was seen just once. Methods used by the authors: Amplification with reference gene primers provided the estimates of nucleated cell counts. The method was immunoSEQ multiplex PCR; TCRdb's version includes in-frame clones alone and lacks a portion of them. D and trimming were read from the DNA, whereas the V and J calls and clone size are those reported in that table. The repertoire has tens of thousands of clones, 90% of them found once; the top ten carry less than 2%. With 0 bases clipped from V and 2 bases from J, the junction kept 4 bases outside the gene matches. This CDR3 is built from 16 residues. Germline V gives CDR1 MGHRA, CDR2 YSYEKL.

The rearrangement uses TRBV4-1 and TRBJ2-5; 9 nucleotides align to TRBD2. The sequence was collected from a human donor with active COVID-19. The donor label of this sample is uncertain. The sequenced material came from peripheral blood. The CDR3 DNA is TGCGCCAGCAGCCAAGAGGGCCTAGCGGGGCAAGAGACCCAGTACTTC. This codes for CASSQEGLAGQETQYF.